The 2 T cell receptor beta chains given below trace back to one sample, sequenced in a study of PD-1 blockade in classical Hodgkin lymphoma (dated by TCRdb to the early 2020s). Library prep was done by the immunoSEQ multiplex PCR assay. This is the immuneACCESS table as TCRdb keeps it, with only in-frame sequences that have V and J called. A part of the clones is gone; compared with another copy, unresolved V genes explain less than half, and the rest is unexplained. This sample is represented by around 26,000 clones; under 90% of them were singletons. The top ten constitute about 20% of the sample. What this sample's time point label stands for: cycle 2 day 1 (C2D1) of nivolumab. Every trial patient had relapsed following autologous stem cell transplantation, and prior brentuximab vedotin exposure was what differed among cohorts A, B and C. The sample here was peripheral blood mononuclear cells (PBMCs), taken before the second cycle of nivolumab. The receptors stem from a human donor with classical Hodgkin lymphoma.

V usage is TRBV6-1 and J usage is TRBJ1-2, with a possible D match to TRBD1 (5 bases). The CDR3 runs to 14 residues. The germline V gene encodes CDR1 MNHNS and CDR2 SASEGT. With 5 bases removed from V and 4 bases from J, the gap between germline ends came to 14 bases. CDR3 coding DNA: TGTGCCAGCAGTCTTGACGGGGCCTCCTATGGCTACACCTTC. It is translated as CASSLDGASYGYTF.

This chain uses TRBV5-1 with TRBJ2-7; the D gene could be TRBD1 or TRBD2 (5 bases each). The CDR3 covers 15 residues. Trimming stripped 3 bases from V and 0 bases from J, with 13 bases between. From germline, CDR1 is SGHRS and CDR2 YFSETQ. The CDR3 region has the DNA TGCGCCAGCAGCTCGGACTGGGGGATCTCCTACGAGCAGTACTTC. Its protein product is CASSSDWGISYEQYF. Full variable domain (remainder filled in from reference TRBV5-1 and TRBJ2-7): KAGVTQTPRYLIKTRGQQVTLSCSPISGHRSVSWYQQTPGQGLQFLFEYFSETQRNKGNFPGRFSGRQFSNSRSEMNVSTLELGDSALYLCASSSDWGISYEQYFGPGTRLTVT.